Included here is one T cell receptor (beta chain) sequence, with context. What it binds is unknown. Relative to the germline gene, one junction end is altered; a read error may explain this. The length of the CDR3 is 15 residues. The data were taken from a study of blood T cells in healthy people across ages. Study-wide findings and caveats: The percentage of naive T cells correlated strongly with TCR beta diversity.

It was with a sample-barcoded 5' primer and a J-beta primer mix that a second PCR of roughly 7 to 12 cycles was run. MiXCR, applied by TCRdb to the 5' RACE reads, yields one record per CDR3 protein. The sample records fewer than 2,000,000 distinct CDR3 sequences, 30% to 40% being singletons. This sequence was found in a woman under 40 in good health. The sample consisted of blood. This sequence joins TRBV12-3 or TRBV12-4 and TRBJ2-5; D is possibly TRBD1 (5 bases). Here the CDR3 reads CASSPSDSHQEAQYF. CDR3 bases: TGTGCCAGCAGTCCTTCCGACAGCCACCAAGAGGCCCAGTACTTC.